Listed below are T cell receptor beta chains from one sample, sequenced in a study of naive and memory T cell subsets. TCRdb independently ran MiXCR on the UMI-ligation and nested PCR reads; one entry per CDR3 protein. Among some 30,000 distinct CDR3 sequences listed, about 6.2% were seen once. The material sequenced was skin, taken from a tuberculin skin test site. All receptors come from an adult in good health. CDR3s include the opening cysteine and the closing phenylalanine or tryptophan. The D gene is left open where the match is weak. Expanded clones are given a class, and other clones once, few, many or no size at all.

TRBD2	many	TRBV6-5	TRBJ2-5	TGTGCCAGCAGAGCCGGGACTAGTAAGGAGACCCAGTACTTC	CASRAGTSKETQYF
.	few	TRBV5-6	TRBJ1-2	TGTGCCAGCAGCTTGGTTGTCGGTGGCTACACCTTC	CASSLVVGGYTF
.	medium-sized	TRBV20-1	TRBJ2-5	TGCAGTGCCCGGACTGATCAAGAGACCCAGTACTTC	CSARTDQETQYF
.	.	TRBV14	TRBJ2-7	TGTGCCAGCAGCCTCGGGGCAGGGCTCGGCTACGAGCAGTACTTC	CASSLGAGLGYEQYF
TRBD1	few	TRBV6-1	TRBJ2-7	TGTGCCAGCAGTGAGGGGACAGGGTACTACGAGCAGTACTTC	CASSEGTGYYEQYF
TRBD2	many	TRBV7-2	TRBJ2-2	TGTGCCAGCAGAGTTAGCGGGGGGGCCATCACCGGGGAGCTGTTTTTT	CASRVSGGAITGELFF
.	few	TRBV7-9	TRBJ2-7	TGTGCCAGCAGCTCGGGACCGCGTCTGGGCGAGCAGTACTTC	CASSSGPRLGEQYF
TRBD1	many	TRBV7-9	TRBJ2-1	TGTGCCAGCAGCCCGACAGGGGGGAGAAACAATGAGCAGTTCTTC	CASSPTGGRNNEQFF
.	few	TRBV27	TRBJ1-5	TGTGCCAGCAGTTTATCTCACCCGGGGGGCAATCAGCCCCAGCATTTT	CASSLSHPGGNQPQHF
.	many	TRBV6-6	TRBJ1-5	TGTGCCAGTGGACTGAATAGCAATCAGCCCCAGCATTTT	CASGLNSNQPQHF